A single sample is the source of the 25 T cell receptor beta chains below, sequenced in a study of T cells in Graves' hyperthyroidism and ophthalmopathy. The TCR beta CDR3 regions underwent amplification using RNA transcripts as the source. The TCR CDR3 was amplified in a first-round RT-PCR using the HTBI primer set. TCRdb re-derived calls from the multiplex PCR reads in MiXCR, one entry per CDR3 protein. The table lists 470,000 or so distinct CDR3 sequences, less than 25% of them singletons. Sequenced sample: blood. These receptors all come from a man aged 18 to 30 with Graves' hyperthyroidism.

V usage is TRBV12-3 or TRBV12-4 and J usage is TRBJ1-1; 8 bases match TRBD1. This CDR3 has 15 amino acids. V lost 1 base, J lost 8 bases, and 9 bases stayed unmatched. The DNA for the CDR3 is TGTGCCAGCAGTTTAGGGGATAGGGGACAGGCGGAAGCTTTCTTT. It specifies CASSLGDRGQAEAFF.

This clonotype appeared many times. The rearrangement uses TRBV11-2 and TRBJ1-1; perhaps TRBD1 as D (6 bases). V was cut by 2 bases and J by 8 bases, with 15 bases left in between. In germline, CDR1 is SGHAT, CDR2 FQNNGV. CDR3 length: 14 residues. This CDR3 reads CASSLMGGLLEAFF. In nucleotides, the CDR3 is TGTGCCAGCAGCTTAATGGGGGGCCTCCTCGAAGCTTTCTTT.

This clonotype was seen many times. The chain carries TRBV12-3 or TRBV12-4 and TRBJ1-3; TRBD1 aligns across 8 bases. J was trimmed by 7 bases and V by 11 bases; bases with no gene match: 4. The CDR3 consists of 11 residues. This CDR3 is CAGHRGNTIYF. The CDR3, as DNA: TGTGCCGGGCACAGGGGGAACACCATATATTTT.

This clonotype has a count of ten or more. This chain connects TRBV3-1 to TRBJ2-7; D is unclear. This CDR3 is 13 amino acids long. Trimming took off 4 bases at V and 4 bases at J, with 11 bases between the two ends. CDR1 is LGHDT, CDR2 YNNKEL, per germline (reference sequence). CDR3 amino acids: CASSPFPAYEQYF. CDR3 sequence (DNA): TGTGCCAGCAGCCCCTTCCCCGCTTACGAGCAGTACTTC.

This clonotype showed up many times. The V call is TRBV20-1, the J call TRBJ1-1; 7 bases fit TRBD1. Germline CDR1 and CDR2: DFQATT and SNEGSKA (reference sequence). V lost 6 bases to trimming and J lost 1 base; unmatched junction nucleotides: 8. The CDR3 contains 14 residues. The CDR3 DNA reads TGCAGTGCATCTGGACAGGCAGAGAACACTGAAGCTTTCTTT. This translates into CSASGQAENTEAFF.

Ten or more counts support this clonotype. V usage is TRBV28 and J usage is TRBJ2-5, with 10 bases that match TRBD2. Germline assignment: CDR1 MDHEN and CDR2 SYDVKM. V trimming: 4 bases; J trimming: 2 bases; junction bases outside the gene matches: 13. The CDR3 runs to 18 residues. The CDR3 loop reads CASSSPRGLAREQETQYF. As DNA, the CDR3 is TGTGCCAGCAGTTCCCCCCGGGGACTAGCGAGAGAGCAAGAGACCCAGTACTTC.

Ten or more counts support this clonotype. Sequence at one end of the junction differs from germline and may be a read error. The V gene is TRBV12-5, the J gene TRBJ2-2; D remains ambiguous. Germline lookup yields CDR1 LGHNT and CDR2 FRNRAP. The CDR3 is 11 amino acids. The CDR3 DNA is TGTGCTAGTGGGTCCCCCGGTCGAATGGTATTT. Amino acids: CASGSPGRMVF.

On this clonotype: At one boundary the junction diverges from the germline segment, which might be a read error. This rearrangement joins TRBV6-1 to TRBJ2-7, with a tentative D call TRBD1 (6 bases). The CDR3 contains 14 residues. Germline V lookup: CDR1 MNHNS, CDR2 SASEGT. The CDR3 here is CACSQGQGFDEQYF. The CDR3 DNA reads TGTGCCTGCAGCCAAGGGCAGGGGTTCGACGAGCAGTACTTC.

This clonotype was seen repeatedly, ten times or more. The rearrangement links TRBV9 to TRBJ1-2; D possibly corresponds to TRBD1 (6 bases). V was cut by 7 bases and J by 4 bases, with 20 bases left in between. Germline assignment: CDR1 SGDLS and CDR2 YYNGEE. The CDR3 sequence is 15 residues long. As DNA, the CDR3 is TGTGCCAGCGCCCCGGATACAGGGTTATCCTATGGCTACACCTTC. Residues: CASAPDTGLSYGYTF.

This clonotype was picked up many times. The CDR3 coding sequence is TGCGCCAGCAGCCAAGGGCAGGACAGGAAGTCCTACACCTTC. Its protein product is CASSQGQDRKSYTF. The rearrangement links TRBV4-1 to TRBJ1-2; TRBD1 agrees at 7 bases. The CDR3 runs 14 residues. J was trimmed by 10 bases and V by 1 base; bases with no gene match: 9. Germline V gene lookup returns CDR1 MGHRA and CDR2 YSYEKL.

The gene calls are TRBV11-2 and TRBJ2-7; the match to TRBD1 covers 7 bases. The germline CDR1 and CDR2 sequences are SGHAT and FQNNGV. This CDR3 contains 13 residues. Trimming at V came to 5 bases and at J to 4 bases, leaving 5 bases not matched to a gene. The CDR3 DNA follows: TGTGCCAGCAGCAAGGGACAGTCGTACGAGCAGTACTTC. It yields the protein CASSKGQSYEQYF.

The chain employs TRBV11-2 and TRBJ2-7; 7 nucleotides match TRBD1. The CDR3 has 12 residues. Germline loops: CDR1 SGHAT, CDR2 FQNNGV. J was trimmed by 6 bases and V by 4 bases; bases with no gene match: 3. Here the CDR3 DNA reads TGTGCCAGCAGCTGGGGACAGAGCGAGCAGTACTTC. Its protein is CASSWGQSEQYF.

The chain employs TRBV12-3 or TRBV12-4 and TRBJ2-7; TRBD1 matches at 9 bases. The length of the CDR3 is 15 residues. The J segment lost 5 bases and the V segment lost 8 bases, leaving 13 bases of the junction unmatched. CDR3 nucleotides: TGTGCCAGCTCCCCATGGGGACAGGGTAGCGACGAGCAGTACTTC. Translated, it gives CASSPWGQGSDEQYF.

This clonotype came up a few times. This sequence joins TRBV11-1 and TRBJ1-5; 8 bases line up with TRBD1. The germline V gene encodes CDR1 SGHAT and CDR2 FQDESV (reference sequence). The ends lost 1 base at V and 1 base at J; junction bases unmatched: 6. This CDR3 has 17 amino acids. The CDR3 region has the DNA TGTGCCAGCAGCTTAGACCTAACAGGGGGGAGCAATCAGCCCCAGCATTTT. It encodes CASSLDLTGGSNQPQHF.

This clonotype has ten or more counts. CDR3 sequence (DNA): TGTGCCAGCAAAGGGGTCAACACTGAAGCTTTCTTT. Its protein product is CASKGVNTEAFF. The chain couples TRBV2 to TRBJ1-1, with D possibly being TRBD1 (5 bases). CDR3 length equals 12 residues. Germline CDR1 is SNHLY and CDR2 is FYNNEI. V was trimmed by 7 bases and J by 2 bases, leaving 8 bases between them.

Details on this clonotype: An end of the junction differs from the germline gene, which may be a read error. The chain employs TRBV19 and TRBJ1-5; TRBD1 aligns across 10 bases. CDR1 and CDR2 from the germline V gene are LNHDA and SQIVND (reference sequence). The CDR3 is 15 residues long. The CDR3 DNA follows: TGTGCCAGTAGTATGAGGGGACAGGGGAATCAGCCCAAGCATTTT. Translation: CASSMRGQGNQPKHF.

The chain couples TRBV6-1 to TRBJ2-3; 7 positions agree with TRBD2. CDR1 is MNHNS, CDR2 SASEGT, per germline. The CDR3 sequence is 13 residues long. Trimming removed 1 base from V and 11 bases from J; junction bases left unmatched: 6. CDR3 DNA: TGTGCCAGCAGTGAAGTGGAGTTAGCGGGGCAGTATTTT. As protein: CASSEVELAGQYF.

This clonotype was detected many times. V is TRBV11-2 and J is TRBJ1-1; 7 bases map to TRBD1. Germline trimming cut 5 bases from V and 4 bases from J; bases unmatched to any gene: 10. This CDR3 contains 15 residues. Germline V lookup: CDR1 SGHAT, CDR2 FQNNGV. CDR3 protein: CASSRPQGESTEAFF. As DNA, the CDR3 is TGTGCCAGCAGCCGACCTCAGGGGGAAAGCACTGAAGCTTTCTTT.

This clonotype was seen ten or more times. This chain uses TRBV5-1 with TRBJ1-1; a possible D gene is TRBD1 (5 bases). CDR1 and CDR2 (germline): SGHRS, YFSETQ. Deletions cut 3 bases from V and 2 bases from J, with 11 bases between. The CDR3 has 14 amino acids. The CDR3 spells CASSWDRFNTEAFF. Written as DNA, the CDR3 is TGCGCCAGCAGCTGGGACCGGTTTAACACTGAAGCTTTCTTT.

Many counts were recorded for this clonotype. This chain connects TRBV7-9 to TRBJ2-2, with no clear D. Trimming took 8 bases from V and 1 from J, leaving 8 bases between them. The germline CDR1 and CDR2 sequences are SEHNR and FQNEAQ (reference sequence). The CDR3 loop spans 13 amino acids. The CDR3 sequence is CASRPVNTGELFF. The CDR3 DNA reads as TGTGCCAGCCGGCCGGTGAACACCGGGGAGCTGTTTTTT.

The chain joins TRBV11-2 to TRBJ2-2; D not certain. The CDR3 is 16 amino acids. In germline, CDR1 is SGHAT, CDR2 FQNNGV. V dropped 2 bases and J dropped 4 bases, with 14 bases sitting between them. The chain's CDR3 is CASSLFPDRGTGELFF. DNA of the CDR3: TGTGCCAGCAGCTTATTTCCCGACCGTGGCACCGGGGAGCTGTTTTTT.

This clonotype was counted many times. The CDR3, as DNA: TGTGCCAGCAGTTTAGTGGGGTTCTACGAGCAGTACTTC. It encodes CASSLVGFYEQYF. The genes are TRBV28 and TRBJ2-7; no definite D call. Trimming shortened V by 2 bases and J by 3 bases, and 8 bases separated the two germline ends. The CDR3 length is 13 residues. Germline values: CDR1 MDHEN, CDR2 SYDVKM.

At least ten counts were recorded for this clonotype. At one boundary the junction diverges from the germline segment, which might be a read error. The chain is built from TRBV7-7 and TRBJ2-7; D unresolved. Germline V lookup: CDR1 SSHAT, CDR2 FNYEAQ (reference sequence). The CDR3 sequence is 17 residues long. The CDR3 reads CASSLADVGWAYYEQYF. In DNA form, the CDR3 reads TGTGCTAGCAGCTTGGCGGATGTAGGTTGGGCTTACTACGAGCAGTACTTC.

In its sample, this clonotype was seen many times. CDR3 loop: CASSLNPVVNYGYTF. For the CDR3, the DNA is TGCGCCAGCAGCTTAAATCCGGTGGTTAACTATGGCTACACCTTC. The V and J genes are TRBV5-1 and TRBJ1-2; no clear D gene. This CDR3 is built from 15 residues. The ends were cut back, 2 bases at V and 1 base at J, with 12 bases in the middle. Per germline, CDR1 SGHRS and CDR2 YFSETQ.

The CDR3 loop reads CASSPRGRRNTGELFF. CDR3 bases: TGTGCCAGCAGCCCGCGGGGACGGAGGAACACCGGGGAGCTGTTTTTT. The J gene is TRBJ2-2, the V gene TRBV11-1; D is perhaps TRBD2 (6 bases). Germline CDR1 reads SGHAT; CDR2 reads FQDESV (reference sequence). Deletions cut 5 bases from V and 1 base from J, with 14 bases between. This CDR3 region has 16 residues.